Following are 27 T cell receptor beta chains from one sample sequenced in a study of cytomegalovirus exposure and HLA in healthy donors. Both 60 Vbeta primers and 13 Jbeta primers went into the PCR. Assay used: immunoSEQ multiplex PCR; TCRdb lists only in-frame clones, some missing. Of roughly 180,000 clones in the sample, roughly 88% were seen once. The sequencing sample was made of PBMCs. These receptors were obtained from a boy aged 2 to 10 in good health and CMV-seronegative.

The J gene is TRBJ1-1, the V gene TRBV7-9; TRBD1 is a possible D gene (6 bases). Germline V gives CDR1 SEHNR, CDR2 FQNEAQ (reference sequence). The V end was cut by 3 bases, the J end by 1 base, with 18 bases between. This CDR3 is 17 amino acids long. In DNA form, the CDR3 reads TGTGCCAGCAGCTTTCCCTGGGGGGGGGCGCGGAACACTGAAGCTTTCTTT. Amino acid sequence: CASSFPWGGARNTEAFF.

This chain joins TRBV4-2 and TRBJ2-5; 11 bases line up with TRBD2. With 1 base clipped from V and 6 bases from J, the junction kept 4 bases outside the gene matches. Per the germline V gene, CDR1 is LGHNA and CDR2 is YNFKEQ. The CDR3 has 15 residues. The chain's CDR3 is CASSQALAGEQTQYF. The CDR3 bases are TGTGCCAGCAGCCAAGCACTAGCGGGAGAACAGACCCAGTACTTC.

The V and J genes are TRBV27 and TRBJ1-2; TRBD1 matches 10 bases. The germline V gene has CDR1 MNHEY and CDR2 SMNVEV (reference sequence). V dropped 8 bases and J dropped 8; count of bases not matched to a gene: 14. The CDR3 consists of 15 residues. CDR3 nucleotide sequence: TGTGCCAGCCGCCTGATGGGGACAGGGGTAAGCGGCTACACCTTC. It specifies CASRLMGTGVSGYTF.

The CDR3 reads CASSDGLAGHQETQYF. As DNA, the CDR3 is TGCGCCAGCAGTGATGGGCTAGCGGGCCACCAAGAGACCCAGTACTTC. The chain carries TRBV10-1 and TRBJ2-5, with TRBD2 matching over 8 bases. This CDR3 is 16 amino acids long. The V and J ends lost 3 bases and 0 bases, in that order; junction bases with no gene match: 6. Germline CDR1 and CDR2: WNHNN and SYGVQD (reference sequence).

This clone was seen only once. The V gene is TRBV5-1, the J gene TRBJ2-7, with 7 bases fitting TRBD1. The length of the CDR3 is 14 residues. From germline, CDR1 is SGHRS and CDR2 YFSETQ. J was trimmed by 0 bases and V by 5 bases; bases with no gene match: 5. CDR3 region: CASRPRDSSYEQYF. CDR3 coding DNA: TGCGCCAGCAGACCCCGGGACAGCTCCTACGAGCAGTACTTC.

The V and J genes are TRBV29-1 and TRBJ1-2; D is possibly TRBD1 (6 bases). CDR1 and CDR2 from the germline V gene are SQVTM and ANQGSEA. V was clipped by 5 bases and J by 4 bases, with 11 bases between them. The CDR3 extends over 12 amino acids. Here the CDR3 reads CSVRTAPYGYTF. For the CDR3, the DNA is TGCAGCGTTCGGACAGCCCCCTATGGCTACACCTTC.

The V gene is TRBV6-1, the J gene TRBJ1-2; the match to TRBD1 covers 8 bases. Germline V CDR1 and CDR2: MNHNS, SASEGT. CDR3 length equals 14 residues. V lost 3 bases to trimming and J lost 8 bases; unmatched junction nucleotides: 8. The CDR3 loop reads CASSEVGTGRGYTF. The CDR3 DNA follows: TGTGCCAGCAGTGAGGTCGGGACAGGCAGGGGCTACACCTTC.

This clone was detected a few times. The chain uses TRBV7-2 and TRBJ2-1; D is perhaps TRBD2 (7 bases). Deletions cut 1 base from V and 2 bases from J, with 12 bases between. Germline V gives CDR1 SGHTA, CDR2 FQGNSA. This CDR3 contains 16 residues. CDR3 region: CASSLGGGSTYNEQFF. CDR3 nucleotides: TGTGCCAGCAGCTTAGGGGGGGGCTCAACCTACAATGAGCAGTTCTTC.

This clone has just a few counts. The chain has TRBV6-6 and TRBJ2-7; tentative D call: TRBD1 (5 bases). Trimming removed 4 bases from V and 3 bases from J, with 13 bases in between. This CDR3 has 14 residues. Per germline, CDR1 MNHNY and CDR2 SVGAGI (reference sequence). CDR3 DNA sequence: TGTGCCAGCAGTTCTGGATTAGGGGACTACGAGCAGTACGTC. It specifies CASSSGLGDYEQYV.

On this clone: At one boundary the junction diverges from the germline segment, which might be a read error. V usage is TRBV7-7 and J usage is TRBJ2-1, with D tentatively TRBD1 (5 bases). The CDR3 is 12 residues long. Germline V gene sequence: CDR1 SSHAT, CDR2 FNYEAQ (reference sequence). CDR3 loop: CASSSTVNEQFF. Here the CDR3 DNA reads TGTGCTAGCAGCTCGACAGTCAATGAGCAGTTCTTC.

The V and J genes are TRBV5-8 and TRBJ1-1, with a tentative D call TRBD1 (5 bases). The V end was cut by 1 base, the J end by 0 bases, with 13 bases between. The germline V gene encodes CDR1 SGHTS and CDR2 YDEGEE. CDR3 size: 16 residues. The CDR3 is CASSLMGRGVNTEAFF. DNA of the CDR3: TGTGCCAGCAGCTTGATGGGGCGGGGGGTGAACACTGAAGCTTTCTTT.

The gene calls are TRBV30 and TRBJ1-4, with a tentative D call TRBD1 (6 bases). The CDR3 has 14 amino acids. The germline CDR1 and CDR2 sequences are GTSNPN and SVGIG (reference sequence). V was clipped by 4 bases and J by 5 bases, with 14 bases between them. CDR3 amino acids: CAWNPTGVNEKLFF. Here the CDR3 DNA reads TGTGCCTGGAACCCGACAGGAGTCAATGAAAAACTGTTTTTT.

The chain uses TRBV27 and TRBJ2-3; 13 nucleotides match TRBD2. Germline CDR1 MNHEY, CDR2 SMNVEV (reference sequence). V shed 4 bases and J 2 bases; nucleotides not matched to a gene: 6. CDR3 length: 17 amino acids. CDR3 sequence (DNA): TGTGCCAGCAGTTCGGGACTAGCGGGACCCTTCACAGATACGCAGTATTTT. Protein product: CASSSGLAGPFTDTQYF.

This chain links TRBV11-3 with TRBJ2-3; the D gene is possibly TRBD1 (7 bases). The germline V gene encodes CDR1 SGHNT and CDR2 YENEEA. Trimming took off 5 bases at V and 9 bases at J, with 15 bases between the two ends. This CDR3 has 13 amino acids. The CDR3 DNA follows: TGTGCCAGCAGCCTAGCGCGGACAGGCACGCAGTATTTT. This gives the protein CASSLARTGTQYF. The full variable domain, its missing parts supplied by reference TRBV11-3 and TRBJ2-3, is EAGVVQSPRYKIIEKKQPVAFWCNPISGHNTLYWYLQNLGQGPELLIRYENEEAVDDSQLPKDRFSAERLKGVDSTLKIQPAELGDSAVYLCASSLARTGTQYFGPGTRLTVL.

The chain joins TRBV5-4 to TRBJ2-3, with 12 positions matching TRBD2. The germline V gene has CDR1 SGHNT and CDR2 YYREEE (reference sequence). The CDR3 consists of 17 residues. Trimming removed 4 bases from V and 3 bases from J; junction bases left unmatched: 9. CDR3 DNA sequence: TGTGCCAGCAGCGAACCTCTAGCGGGGGGGCCTACAGATACGCAGTATTTT. It is translated as CASSEPLAGGPTDTQYF.

The CDR3 DNA follows: TGTGCCACCCAACGAACCAGGGGGCGGAACACTGAAGCTTTCTTT. This codes for CATQRTRGRNTEAFF. The chain couples TRBV6-1 to TRBJ1-1; 8 bases map to TRBD1. The CDR3 sequence is 15 residues long. Per germline, CDR1 MNHNS and CDR2 SASEGT. After removal of 10 bases from V and 1 base from J, the junction contained 11 bases not matched to a gene.

The V and J genes are TRBV6-5 and TRBJ2-7, with TRBD1 identical over 11 bases. Per germline, CDR1 MNHEY and CDR2 SVGAGI. There are 14 residues in the CDR3. The V and J ends lost 6 bases and 3 bases, in that order; junction bases with no gene match: 4. The CDR3 sequence is CASRAGTGGYEQYF. CDR3 DNA: TGTGCCAGCAGAGCCGGGACAGGGGGCTACGAGCAGTACTTC.

CDR3 amino acids: CASSLEPSGGPTDTQYF. For the CDR3, the DNA is TGCGCCAGCAGCTTGGAGCCTAGCGGGGGGCCCACAGATACGCAGTATTTT. The chain recombines TRBV5-1 with TRBJ2-3, with 11 nucleotides matching TRBD2. The CDR3 contains 17 residues. J lost 2 bases, V lost 0 bases, and 5 bases had no gene match. Looked up from germline, CDR1 is SGHRS and CDR2 is YFSETQ. Full variable domain (remainder filled in from reference TRBV5-1 and TRBJ2-3): KAGVTQTPRYLIKTRGQQVTLSCSPISGHRSVSWYQQTPGQGLQFLFEYFSETQRNKGNFPGRFSGRQFSNSRSEMNVSTLELGDSALYLCASSLEPSGGPTDTQYFGPGTRLTVL.

This clone has more than one count but fewer than ten. The rearrangement links TRBV7-2 to TRBJ2-5, with D maybe TRBD2 (7 bases). The V and J ends lost 1 base and 1 base respectively, with 13 bases between them. The CDR3 extends over 16 amino acids. Germline V gives CDR1 SGHTA, CDR2 FQGNSA. CDR3: CASSLDAGASQETQYF. The CDR3 DNA sequence: TGTGCCAGCAGCTTAGATGCGGGGGCCAGCCAAGAGACCCAGTACTTC. Complete variable domain (other parts from reference TRBV7-2 and TRBJ2-5): GAGVSQSPSNKVTEKGKDVELRCDPISGHTALYWYRQSLGQGLEFLIYFQGNSAPDKSGLPSDRFSAERTGGSVSTLTIQRTQQEDSAVYLCASSLDAGASQETQYFGPGTRLLVL.

This clone came up a few times. V gene TRBV10-3 combines with J gene TRBJ2-7; TRBD1 aligns across 8 bases. The CDR3 is 12 amino acids. Germline trimming cut 10 bases from V and 3 bases from J; bases unmatched to any gene: 5. Germline-derived CDR1 and CDR2 are ENHRY and SYGVKD. The CDR3 loop reads CATGQGNYEQYF. CDR3 coding DNA: TGTGCCACCGGACAGGGAAACTACGAGCAGTACTTC.

This clone was found once. The chain has TRBV5-4 and TRBJ2-6; 8 nucleotides agree with TRBD2. Germline assignment: CDR1 SGHNT and CDR2 YYREEE (reference sequence). V gave up 0 bases and J gave up 4 bases; unmatched junction bases: 6. This CDR3 is 17 amino acids long. The CDR3 region is CASSLVGGGAGANVLTF. As DNA, the CDR3 is TGTGCCAGCAGCTTGGTCGGGGGGGGAGCCGGGGCCAACGTCCTGACTTTC.

This clone was observed once. The rearrangement uses TRBV19 and TRBJ1-4, with D possibly being TRBD1 (5 bases). Deletions cut 6 bases from V and 8 bases from J, with 19 bases between. CDR1 is LNHDA, CDR2 SQIVND, per germline (reference sequence). The CDR3 covers 15 residues. The CDR3 DNA reads TGTGCCAGTAGCTTGGGTGGCAGTGGACAAGAAAAACTGTTTTTT. It codes for CASSLGGSGQEKLFF.

This chain connects TRBV6-5 to TRBJ1-1, with D perhaps matching TRBD1 (5 bases). Germline CDR1 reads MNHEY; CDR2 reads SVGAGI. The CDR3 contains 13 residues. V shed 6 bases and J shed 1 base, with 9 bases lying between them. The CDR3 region is CASRKDKNTEAFF. The CDR3 DNA reads TGTGCCAGCAGAAAGGACAAGAACACTGAAGCTTTCTTT.

CDR3 in amino acids: CASSLVTGRDTQYF. The CDR3 DNA follows: TGTGCCAGCAGCTTAGTGACGGGAAGAGATACGCAGTATTTT. The V call is TRBV7-2, the J call TRBJ2-3, with D possibly TRBD2 on 5 matching bases. CDR1 is SGHTA, CDR2 FQGNSA, per germline. The CDR3 sequence is 14 residues long. Trimming took 1 base from V and 5 from J, leaving 10 bases between them. The entire variable domain, with the rest obtained from reference TRBV7-2 and TRBJ2-3, is as follows: GAGVSQSPSNKVTEKGKDVELRCDPISGHTALYWYRQSLGQGLEFLIYFQGNSAPDKSGLPSDRFSAERTGGSVSTLTIQRTQQEDSAVYLCASSLVTGRDTQYFGPGTRLTVL.

For the CDR3, the DNA is TGTGCCTGGGGACAGGAGGACACTGAAGCTTTCTTT. This encodes CAWGQEDTEAFF. V is TRBV30 and J is TRBJ1-1; 7 nucleotides line up with TRBD1. The V gene's germline CDR1 is GTSNPN and CDR2 SVGIG (reference sequence). J gave up 3 bases and V 5 bases, and 3 bases lay outside the gene matches. The CDR3 spans 12 residues.

This clone was observed once. The genes are TRBV10-2 and TRBJ2-5, with a tentative D call TRBD1 (6 bases). Germline V gene data show CDR1 as WSHSY and CDR2 as SAAADI. The V and J ends lost 8 bases and 2 bases respectively, with 12 bases between them. The CDR3 covers 13 residues. The CDR3 spells CASGQGKQETQYF. CDR3 sequence (DNA): TGCGCCAGCGGTCAGGGGAAGCAAGAGACCCAGTACTTC.

This chain links TRBV6-4 with TRBJ2-1; TRBD2 matches 7 bases. This CDR3 is 14 amino acids long. V lost 6 bases and J lost 9; bases outside the gene matches: 11. Germline CDR1 MRHNA, CDR2 SNTAGT. The DNA of the CDR3 is TGTGCCAGCAGAAGAGAGGCGGGAGTAACTGAGCAGTTCTTC. Translation: CASRREAGVTEQFF.